The 9 T cell receptor beta chains below all came from one sample that was sequenced in a study of early T cells in non-severe SARS-CoV-2 infection. MiXCR, applied by TCRdb to the 5' RACE reads, yields one record per CDR3 protein. The profile shows fewer than 85,000 distinct CDR3 sequences, around 11% of them singletons. Source: whole blood, taken at baseline. The receptors shown here come from an adult who was a healthcare worker with PCR-confirmed SARS-CoV-2 infection or an uninfected control (not recorded which).

This clonotype appeared a few times. One end of the junction varies from germline; a read error may be responsible. The V call is TRBV18, the J call TRBJ1-1; D ambiguous. This CDR3 spans 13 amino acids. The germline V gene encodes CDR1 KGHSH and CDR2 LQKENI. CDR3 amino acids: CASSPRPNAEAFF. CDR3 DNA sequence: TGTGCCAGCTCACCACGACCGAACGCTGAAGCTTTCTTT.

By sample share, this clonotype is medium-sized. The chain employs TRBV7-3 and TRBJ2-6; 9 bases map to TRBD1. The junction had 13 bases not matched to a gene; V was cut back by 5 bases and J by 2 bases. CDR1 and CDR2 from the germline V gene are SGHTA and FQGTGA. This CDR3 comprises 19 residues. The CDR3 is CASSQRTGGAGPGANVLTF. The CDR3 bases are TGTGCCAGCAGCCAACGAACAGGGGGCGCAGGCCCTGGGGCCAACGTCCTGACTTTC.

The table lists this clonotype with a few counts. This rearrangement joins TRBV4-3 to TRBJ2-3; 8 positions match TRBD2. The junction had 0 bases not matched to a gene; V was cut back by 1 base and J by 6 bases. The V gene's germline CDR1 is LGHNA and CDR2 YSLEER. CDR3 length: 13 residues. CDR3 nucleotides: TGCGCCAGCAGCCAAGCGGGAGGGGATACGCAGTATTTT. Its protein is CASSQAGGDTQYF.

This clonotype was recorded a few times. The rearrangement uses TRBV3-1 and TRBJ1-3; D gene unclear. Deletions cut 0 bases from V and 0 bases from J, with 9 bases between. This CDR3 spans 16 amino acids. Germline CDR1 is LGHDT and CDR2 is YNNKEL (reference sequence). The CDR3 DNA sequence: TGTGCCAGCAGCCAAGAGGTCAGAAGCTCTGGAAACACCATATATTTT. It encodes CASSQEVRSSGNTIYF. Looking up the rest from reference TRBV3-1 and TRBJ1-3 gives the full variable domain: DTAVSQTPKYLVTQMGNDKSIKCEQNLGHDTMYWYKQDSKKFLKIMFSYNNKELIINETVPNRFSPKSPDKAHLNLHINSLELGDSAVYFCASSQEVRSSGNTIYFGEGSWLTVV.

This clonotype was counted only a few times. This chain links TRBV29-1 with TRBJ2-3; tentative D call: TRBD2 (5 bases). Germline V lookup: CDR1 SQVTM, CDR2 ANQGSEA. The CDR3 consists of 14 residues. Trimming took off 3 bases at V and 4 bases at J, with 14 bases between the two ends. CDR3 sequence reads: CSVERVPFADTQYF. CDR3 in DNA: TGCAGCGTTGAGCGGGTTCCGTTCGCAGATACGCAGTATTTT.

The chain carries TRBV6-2 or TRBV6-3 and TRBJ1-6, with no clear D. Per the germline V gene, CDR1 is MNHEY and CDR2 is SVGEGT. V lost 4 bases, J lost 4 bases, and 8 bases lay in between. The CDR3 loop spans 14 amino acids. Written as DNA, the CDR3 is TGTGCCAGCAGTTCGGTCTTGTATAATTCACCCCTCCACTTT. Residues: CASSSVLYNSPLHF.

The sample holds many counts of this clonotype. The V and J genes are TRBV6-5 and TRBJ1-1; D not certain. Trimming took 8 bases from V and 6 from J, leaving 13 bases between them. CDR1 is MNHEY, CDR2 SVGAGI, per germline. The CDR3 extends over 12 amino acids. CDR3 residues: CASGLSGAEAFF. The CDR3 DNA follows: TGTGCCAGCGGTCTTTCGGGCGCTGAAGCTTTCTTT.

V is TRBV3-1 and J is TRBJ2-5; D tentatively fits TRBD1 or TRBD2 (5 bases each). In germline, CDR1 is LGHDT, CDR2 YNNKEL (reference sequence). This CDR3 has 14 amino acids. V lost 4 bases to trimming and J lost 2 bases, with 11 bases between them. CDR3 DNA sequence: TGTGCCAGCAGCCGACAGCGGCTTCAAGAGACCCAGTACTTC. Amino acids: CASSRQRLQETQYF.

The V call is TRBV18, the J call TRBJ2-2; TRBD1 might be the D (5 bases). Trimming left V 3 bases short and J 5 bases short, with 22 bases between. The CDR3 is 18 residues long. Germline CDR1 KGHSH, CDR2 LQKENI. CDR3 amino acids: CASSPKQASRLWTGELFF. The CDR3 DNA follows: TGTGCCAGCTCACCGAAACAGGCCTCCCGTTTATGGACCGGGGAGCTGTTTTTT.